Following are 26 T cell receptor beta chains from one sample sequenced in a study of blood T cell repertoires in COVID-19. This table comes from immunoSEQ multiplex PCR, and its TCRdb copy is limited to in-frame clones, with some not included. This table has more than 300,000 clones, 88% appearing once. Sample: peripheral blood. These receptors all stem from a woman under 40 with COVID-19, enrolled during active disease.

V usage is TRBV6-5 and J usage is TRBJ1-3; D possibly corresponds to TRBD1 (6 bases). This CDR3 has 15 residues. Germline V gene sequence: CDR1 MNHEY, CDR2 SVGAGI. Deletions cut 5 bases from V and 0 bases from J, with 11 bases between. The CDR3 spells CASSIQGHSGNTIYF. DNA of the CDR3: TGTGCCAGCAGTATTCAGGGACACTCTGGAAACACCATATATTTT.

The rearrangement links TRBV11-2 to TRBJ2-5; a weak D match, TRBD2 (7 bases). CDR3 size: 15 residues. V lost 7 bases to trimming and J lost 1 base, with 16 bases between them. Germline V gene data show CDR1 as SGHAT and CDR2 as FQNNGV. CDR3 region: CASKGGGPSQETQYF. Here the CDR3 DNA reads TGTGCCAGCAAAGGGGGGGGCCCTTCCCAAGAGACCCAGTACTTC.

This clone was picked up one time. The chain links TRBV6-1 to TRBJ2-3; the match to TRBD1 covers 7 bases. The V gene's germline CDR1 is MNHNS and CDR2 SASEGT. With 3 bases clipped from V and 5 bases from J, the junction kept 5 bases outside the gene matches. This CDR3 region has 14 residues. In DNA form, the CDR3 reads TGTGCCAGCAGTGAGGGAAGGGGGCTAGATACGCAGTATTTT. Protein product: CASSEGRGLDTQYF.

The DNA of the CDR3 is TGTGCCAGCAGTCCCCCGGTAGCGGGGGGGATCACAGATACGCAGTATTTT. This gives the protein CASSPPVAGGITDTQYF. The genes are TRBV2 and TRBJ2-3; 11 nucleotides align to TRBD2. V dropped 5 bases and J dropped 2; count of bases not matched to a gene: 9. The CDR3 spans 17 residues. In germline, CDR1 is SNHLY, CDR2 FYNNEI. Full variable domain (missing parts from reference TRBV2 and TRBJ2-3): EPEVTQTPSHQVTQMGQEVILRCVPISNHLYFYWYRQILGQKVEFLVSFYNNEISEKSEIFDDQFSVERPDGSNFTLKIRSTKLEDSAMYFCASSPPVAGGITDTQYFGPGTRLTVL.

Notes on this clone: Additional DNA sequences in this sample encode the identical CDR3. V is TRBV6-5 and J is TRBJ1-2; D is unclear. V lost 6 bases and J lost 3, with 8 bases in between. The CDR3 extends over 12 amino acids. Germline-derived CDR1 and CDR2 are MNHEY and SVGAGI. DNA of the CDR3: TGTGCCAGCAGCCCCGGAGACTATGGCTACACCTTC. Residues: CASSPGDYGYTF.

This rearrangement joins TRBV10-2 to TRBJ1-1; 9 bases map to TRBD1. The germline V gene has CDR1 WSHSY and CDR2 SAAADI. The CDR3 runs to 16 residues. The V segment lost 10 bases and the J segment 1 base; nucleotides outside the gene matches: 13. CDR3 loop: CATQDRGHRKNTEAFF. The CDR3 nucleotides read TGCGCCACCCAGGACAGGGGCCACCGTAAGAACACTGAAGCTTTCTTT.

V gene TRBV19 combines with J gene TRBJ1-5; a possible D gene is TRBD1 (6 bases). Trimming removed 6 bases from V and 3 bases from J, with 12 bases in between. Germline assignment: CDR1 LNHDA and CDR2 SQIVND (reference sequence). The CDR3 runs 14 residues. CDR3 sequence reads: CASSMGTNNQPQHF. CDR3 DNA: TGTGCCAGTAGCATGGGGACAAACAATCAGCCCCAGCATTTT. The variable domain in full, with the rest retrieved from reference TRBV19 and TRBJ1-5, is DGGITQSPKYLFRKEGQNVTLSCEQNLNHDAMYWYRQDPGQGLRLIYYSQIVNDFQKGDIAEGYSVSREKKESFPLTVTSAQKNPTAFYLCASSMGTNNQPQHFGDGTRLSIL.

V and J are TRBV19 and TRBJ2-3, with D possibly TRBD1 on 5 matching bases. Deletions cut 0 bases from V and 8 bases from J, with 6 bases between. Looked up from germline, CDR1 is LNHDA and CDR2 is SQIVND (reference sequence). The CDR3 sequence is 12 residues long. The CDR3 bases are TGTGCCAGTAGTATAGAAAGGGGTACGCAGTATTTT. Translated, it gives CASSIERGTQYF.

The chain employs TRBV7-3 and TRBJ2-2; D is unclear. CDR1 is SGHTA, CDR2 FQGTGA, per germline. V was trimmed by 1 base and J by 4 bases, leaving 4 bases between them. The CDR3 runs to 13 residues. The CDR3 DNA sequence: TGTGCCAGCAGCTTAAGGGCCACCGGGGAGCTGTTTTTT. Amino acid sequence: CASSLRATGELFF.

The rearrangement joins TRBV6-5 to TRBJ2-7; tentatively, D is TRBD2 (6 bases). Trimming left V 5 bases short and J 5 bases short, with 13 bases between. There are 13 residues in the CDR3. Germline V gene data show CDR1 as MNHEY and CDR2 as SVGAGI. The CDR3 protein is CASSRGLGHEQYV. The CDR3 coding sequence is TGTGCCAGCAGTAGGGGACTGGGGCACGAGCAGTACGTC.

V gene TRBV7-9 combines with J gene TRBJ2-2; 9 nucleotides line up with TRBD1. The CDR3 contains 14 residues. Germline CDR1 and CDR2: SEHNR and FQNEAQ (reference sequence). V shed 3 bases, J shed 4 bases, and the junction held 0 bases outside the gene matches. The CDR3 bases are TGTGCCAGCAGCTTGACAGGGGGCACCGGGGAGCTGTTTTTT. This translates into CASSLTGGTGELFF. Drawing the rest from reference TRBV7-9 and TRBJ2-2, the complete variable domain is DTGVSQNPRHKITKRGQNVTFRCDPISEHNRLYWYRQTLGQGPEFLTYFQNEAQLEKSRLLSDRFSAERPKGSFSTLEIQRTEQGDSAMYLCASSLTGGTGELFFGEGSRLTVL.

This chain links TRBV19 with TRBJ2-2; D ambiguous. V gave up 6 bases and J gave up 5 bases, with 4 bases separating them. CDR3 length equals 11 residues. The V gene's germline CDR1 is LNHDA and CDR2 SQIVND (reference sequence). The CDR3 sequence: CASRATGELFF. DNA of the CDR3: TGTGCCAGTAGGGCAACCGGGGAGCTGTTTTTT.

The chain has TRBV6-5 and TRBJ2-1, with 7 positions matching TRBD2. The CDR3 contains 16 residues. Trimming removed 0 bases from V and 2 bases from J; junction bases left unmatched: 4. Germline loops: CDR1 MNHEY, CDR2 SVGAGI. CDR3: CASSYSLAVTYNEQFF. In DNA form, the CDR3 reads TGTGCCAGCAGTTACTCCCTAGCGGTAACCTACAATGAGCAGTTCTTC.

The chain uses TRBV4-1 and TRBJ2-3, with a weak D call TRBD2 (5 bases). V gave up 0 bases and J gave up 1 base, with 11 bases separating them. The CDR3 covers 16 residues. CDR1 and CDR2 (germline): MGHRA, YSYEKL. For the CDR3, the DNA is TGCGCCAGCAGCCAAGACTGGCGGGTCGGCACAGATACGCAGTATTTT. It encodes CASSQDWRVGTDTQYF.

This clone was counted only a few times. The gene calls are TRBV27 and TRBJ1-4; the match to TRBD1 covers 10 bases. V shed 0 bases, J shed 7 bases, and the junction held 2 bases outside the gene matches. CDR1 and CDR2 (germline): MNHEY, SMNVEV (reference sequence). The CDR3 runs 15 residues. CDR3 coding DNA: TGTGCCAGCAGTTTATCGACAGGGGGCGTTGAAAAACTGTTTTTT. Its translation is CASSLSTGGVEKLFF.

The CDR3 DNA follows: TGTGCCAGCAAGAGCGGGAATCGTCTAGACTACACCTTC. Protein sequence: CASKSGNRLDYTF. The V call is TRBV27, the J call TRBJ1-2; D remains unclear. The CDR3 has 13 residues. Germline-derived CDR1 and CDR2 are MNHEY and SMNVEV (reference sequence). V lost 7 bases, J lost 10 bases, and 19 bases lay in between.

The chain recombines TRBV19 with TRBJ1-2; 7 nucleotides line up with TRBD1. V shed 6 bases, J shed 4 bases, and the junction held 11 bases outside the gene matches. This CDR3 has 15 residues. Germline CDR1 and CDR2: LNHDA and SQIVND (reference sequence). The chain's CDR3 is CASSTLGDRVYGYTF. The CDR3 nucleotides are TGTGCCAGTAGCACCTTAGGTGACAGGGTCTATGGCTACACCTTC.

This rearrangement joins TRBV29-1 to TRBJ2-2, with 9 positions matching TRBD1. This CDR3 is built from 14 residues. Germline loops: CDR1 SQVTM, CDR2 ANQGSEA. J was trimmed by 7 bases and V by 4 bases; bases with no gene match: 7. In DNA form, the CDR3 reads TGCAGCGTTGCCGGGACAGGGTCGGTCGGGGAGCTGTTTTTT. Translation: CSVAGTGSVGELFF.

The V and J genes are TRBV3-1 (or the pseudogene TRBV3-2) and TRBJ1-2, with TRBD1 matching 10 bases. Trimming at V came to 6 bases and at J to 3 bases, leaving 4 bases not matched to a gene. The CDR3 is 14 residues long. Germline V lookup: CDR1 LGHDT, CDR2 YNNKEL (reference sequence). CDR3 protein: CASRRQGADYGYTF. In DNA, the CDR3 is TGTGCCAGCAGGAGACAGGGGGCGGACTATGGCTACACCTTC.

The chain carries TRBV7-2 and TRBJ2-1; a possible D gene is TRBD2 (6 bases). Deletions cut 6 bases from V and 8 bases from J, with 17 bases between. The CDR3 consists of 14 residues. Germline CDR1 reads SGHTA; CDR2 reads FQGNSA. DNA for the CDR3: TGTGCCAGCAGGTCCTTCCGGGAGTTCTATGAGCAGTTCTTC. The encoded protein is CASRSFREFYEQFF.

The V and J genes are TRBV2 and TRBJ1-1; 8 positions agree with TRBD1. The CDR3 runs 16 residues. Germline loops: CDR1 SNHLY, CDR2 FYNNEI. V lost 3 bases and J lost 0; bases outside the gene matches: 6. The CDR3 DNA sequence: TGTGCCAGCAGTGATGGGACAGGCGCCCTGAACACTGAAGCTTTCTTT. Translated: CASSDGTGALNTEAFF.

V and J are TRBV4-2 and TRBJ1-6; the D is unclear. Trimming removed 0 bases from V and 2 bases from J, with 11 bases in between. Per germline, CDR1 LGHNA and CDR2 YNFKEQ. CDR3 length: 17 amino acids. The CDR3 nucleotides read TGTGCCAGCAGCCAAGAGAGCGCCAGAGCCTATAATTCACCCCTCCACTTT. It translates to CASSQESARAYNSPLHF.

The J gene is TRBJ1-1, the V gene TRBV6-5; D unclear. V lost 5 bases and J lost 7, with 14 bases in between. Germline CDR1 is MNHEY and CDR2 is SVGAGI. CDR3 length equals 13 residues. This chain's CDR3 is CASSPTEPGEAFF. The CDR3 coding sequence is TGTGCCAGCAGTCCCACGGAGCCTGGTGAAGCTTTCTTT.

This chain joins TRBV12-5 and TRBJ2-3, with 11 bases matching TRBD2. In germline, CDR1 is LGHNT, CDR2 FRNRAP. CDR3 length: 16 amino acids. J gave up 0 bases and V 1 base, and 0 bases lay outside the gene matches. CDR3 in DNA: TGTGCTAGTGGTTTGGGGACTAGCGGGAGCACAGATACGCAGTATTTT. It specifies CASGLGTSGSTDTQYF.

This clone was seen just once. This chain uses TRBV4-1 with TRBJ1-2; maybe TRBD1 (6 bases). CDR1 is MGHRA, CDR2 YSYEKL, per germline. The germline V and J ends were trimmed by 1 base and 4 bases, with 16 bases remaining between them. CDR3 length: 16 amino acids. CDR3 nucleotide sequence: TGCGCCAGCAGCCAAGTCACAGGGTTAAACGGCTATGGCTACACCTTC. Residues: CASSQVTGLNGYGYTF.

The J gene is TRBJ1-2, the V gene TRBV2, with 8 bases that match TRBD1. The V gene end was trimmed by 5 bases and the J gene end by 2 bases; junction bases not matched to a gene: 4. CDR1 and CDR2 from the germline V gene are SNHLY and FYNNEI. This CDR3 comprises 14 residues. In nucleotides, the CDR3 is TGTGCCAGCAGTTACGGACAGGGCAACTATGGCTACACCTTC. As protein: CASSYGQGNYGYTF.